Reported below is one TCR beta chain. The table lists this clone with a count of one. The antigen it recognizes is unknown. The record has no base qualities; no much larger clone is one base away. The entry originates in a study of cytomegalovirus exposure and HLA in healthy donors (TCRdb year 2017). Background on the whole study: In an earlier analysis of under 750 of the donors, 250 to 350 Gb of sequence data and approximately 120 million unique TCR beta sequences from 180 million or so T cells were reported. An early release covering over 500 HLA-typed donors comprised 250 to 350 gigabases of sequencing data and 85 million to 100 million unique TCR sequences. Among the approximately 400 genotyped donors, around 81% belonged to the genetic ancestry cluster associated with self-reported Caucasian donors. The study aimed to test whether signatures of past pathogen exposure could be identified by cataloging public T cell receptors. Using immunosequencing, the study profiled T cell repertoires from around 670 subjects and related those repertoires to cytomegalovirus serostatus. A separate validation cohort of roughly 120 different subjects was used in addition to the roughly 670-subject first cohort. High-throughput TCR immunosequencing, statistical association of individual TCRs with disease status, and machine learning were combined to predict cytomegalovirus infection status. To study patterns of TCR occurrence, a later analysis re-analyzed previously published TCR beta repertoires from 700 or so donors and added high-resolution HLA genotyping. In the later analysis, no new phenotypic data were used to find candidate immune exposures; instead, reliance was placed on TCR beta sequences and their occurrence across donors. An earlier analysis of 587 of the donors applied high-throughput TCR beta sequencing to assess whether each TCR beta V gene segment acted as functional or pseudogenic. Alongside the repertoire data, information on donor age, sex, ethnicity and CMV serostatus was compiled. In a later genetic analysis, genome-wide SNP genotypes for about 55% of the 666 donors were used, and that subset was treated as a discovery cohort. Every discovery cohort repertoire had been produced on one sequencing platform. HLA typing included class I and class II loci at four-digit resolution. The number of typed donors differed by locus: 629-630 for A, B, C, DRB1 and DQB1; 500 to 550 for DQA1; approximately 600 for DPA1; and about 450 for DPB1. Several DR-DQ haplotypes were treated as single units for association and clustering because of strong linkage in the cohort. Across 398 genotyped donors of the cohort, an average of about 250,000 unique TCR beta nucleotide sequences per donor were sequenced, and 15% to 20% of those sequences were non-productive.

Library construction relied on the immunoSEQ multiplex PCR assay. For the multiplex PCR, a mixture combining 60 forward primers for TCR Vbeta segments and 13 reverse primers for TCR Jbeta segments was used. A multiplex PCR assay on genomic DNA amplified the CDR3 region of rearranged TCR beta genes. On the Illumina HiSeq System, the amplified TCR beta libraries were sequenced as 87-base-pair reads. The study's own analysis went as follows. In a later analysis, tens of millions of unique TCR beta chains were counted across the roughly 700 repertoires, and roughly 9.9 million of these chains were shared by at least two donors. A nearest-neighbor algorithm error-corrected the raw reads and collapsed the reads into unique sequences, merging closely related sequences to remove PCR and sequencing errors. V, D and J gene segments were assigned by aligning CDR3 sequences to IMGT reference sequences. For a sequence to be retained, at least a six-nucleotide match to both a V gene segment and a J gene segment was required. A rearrangement was called productive if the CDR3 had no stop codons and remained in frame with V and J, and every other rearrangement was called non-productive. Following IMGT convention, CDR3 was defined as the stretch from the second conserved V-encoded cysteine up to the conserved J-encoded phenylalanine. Sequences without an unambiguous match to a single V gene segment were excluded from the earlier analysis of several hundred of the donors. In an earlier analysis of some 590 of the donors, V segments were called functional above 56.7% productive rearrangements and were called segregating when the between-donor standard deviation exceeded 5%. A statistical classification framework was built for diagnosing cytomegalovirus status from the catalog of TCR beta chain sequences. In a later analysis, V and J genes were assigned by comparing TCR nucleotide sequences against IMGT/GENE-DB human TR gene sequences. Using the TCRdist pipeline, a later analysis assigned CDR3 sequences along with most-parsimonious VDJ recombination scenarios. In a later analysis, each TCR beta chain was defined by its CDR3 amino acid sequence together with its V-gene family, and reads without a unique V-gene family were excluded. As a way to deal with suspected cross-contamination and a sequencing artifact, a later analysis dropped 592 nucleotide sequences that were highly shared and had low generation probability. In a later analysis, a clonal expansion index for each public chain was calculated from normalized within-repertoire ranks of inferred template counts. A later analysis computed generation probabilities with a VDJ recombination model fitted to out-of-frame rearrangements, and checked the results against IGoR. In a later analysis, TCR-TCR, TCR-HLA and TCR-CMV co-occurrence was scored with hypergeometric tests, and a repertoire-size bias correction was applied to TCR pairs. To estimate false discovery rates, a later analysis permuted the HLA or CMV assignments 20 times. In a later analysis, co-occurring TCRs were grouped using DBSCAN, and TCRdist sequence similarity was added for clustering within HLA-allele-positive subsets. Repertoires with fewer than 30,000 or more than 120,000 public chains, plus five repertoires with anomalous nucleotide sharing, were excluded from co-occurrence clustering. The table was pulled from immuneACCESS by TCRdb, which kept in-frame rearrangements only. Such tables lose some clones; where checked, under half of the loss comes from unresolved V genes, and the rest has no known cause. For V, J and clone size, that table is used; D and trimming come from the DNA. The sample table shows tens of thousands of clones, and 60% to 80% are seen once. The ten largest clones take up about 12% of the sample.

The CDR1 and CDR2 encoded by the germline V gene are SNHLY and FYNNEI. Relative to germline, V is 0 bases shorter and J is 5 bases shorter, with 14 bases between their ends. The CDR3 goes from the cysteine to the phenylalanine over 17 residues. Only the CDR3 region is kept as DNA, spanning 51 bases read in frame from base 1. The cohort was made up of approximately 670 healthy bone marrow donors. At the time of sampling, every cohort member was nominally healthy, though immune exposures that went unrecorded were likely present. The donor tested CMV seropositive, placing the donor among the 290 or so seropositive members of the cohort. Each donor provided a peripheral blood sample, and peripheral blood mononuclear cells were used for TCR beta sequencing. The Qiagen DNeasy Blood Extraction Kit was used to extract genomic DNA from the blood cell samples. Results the study describes overall, beyond this receptor: This cohort had only TCR beta chains sequenced, and the lack of alpha or paired-chain data limited which features could be detected. When HLA alleles, especially DR and DQ, strongly co-occurred, TCR associations were difficult to assign to individual alleles. Several of the top co-occurrence clusters appeared to be linked to parvovirus B19, influenza, CMV and Epstein-Barr virus, according to a later analysis. A later analysis found that HLA-associated TCR beta chains were more clonally expanded and had lower generation probabilities than equally common non-associated chains. In both the original and validation cohorts, the classifier was reported to diagnose cytomegalovirus status with high specificity and sensitivity. A later genetic analysis reported fewer N-insertions in productive TCRs among donors in an Asian-associated ancestry cluster than the roughly 670-donor mean. Because HLA typing was missing for some donors at each locus, association tests included only the typed subset. The authors suggested that the approach could potentially be extended to other disease states and immunological phenotypes. Across donors, most TCR sequences were observed very rarely, whereas some public TCRs were present in many individuals. In a later analysis, TCR association rates were found to vary across HLA loci, with the most associated TCRs seen for DRB1 alleles and the fewest for HLA-C alleles. Broadly in line with IMGT annotations, most TCR beta V segments showed up in productive rearrangements about 90% or about 30% of the time in an earlier analysis of 587 of the donors. Immune exposure information for the cohort was limited to CMV serostatus. Because counts were too low, 15 to 20 rarely observed V segments, including chromosome 9 orphons, were excluded from the earlier analysis of 587 of the donors. A group of highly shared sequence variants was considered likely to be a technical artifact of the sequencing pipeline. A later analysis associated about 17,000 TCR beta sequences with specific HLA alleles at a false discovery rate of 0.05. A further reported finding was that TCR beta sequences accurately predicted the HLA-A and HLA-B alleles for most subjects in the first cohort. In the study, around 150 TCR beta chains were listed as associated with cytomegalovirus. According to a later analysis, most CMV-associated TCR beta chains appeared to be HLA-restricted, and the HLA associations seemed to be driven largely by CMV exposure. In vitro tests confirmed that a few of the cytomegalovirus-associated TCR beta chains recognize cytomegalovirus antigens. Correlated functional status among segregating V segments might be attributable to linkage disequilibrium, but an unknown experimental factor could not be ruled out. Roughly uniform sequencing depth across donors was assumed in presence/absence analyses, although this assumption may not hold. In a later genetic analysis, a missense DCLRE1C variant was associated with V-gene and J-gene trimming of TCR beta chains, and the association was replicated in an independent cohort. The 87-base-pair reads could not distinguish some IMGT-functional V segments, including TRBV6-2 and TRBV6-3, so those segments were excluded.

The sample comprised PBMCs. This TCR came from a woman aged 40 to 50 in good health and CMV-seropositive. The chain joins TRBV2 to TRBJ1-6; TRBD1 is possibly the D segment (6 matching bases). The nucleotide sequence reads TGTGCCAGCAGTGAAGCCTCCTTGGGGGCGCATAATTCACCCCTCCACTTT. The translation is CASSEASLGAHNSPLHF.